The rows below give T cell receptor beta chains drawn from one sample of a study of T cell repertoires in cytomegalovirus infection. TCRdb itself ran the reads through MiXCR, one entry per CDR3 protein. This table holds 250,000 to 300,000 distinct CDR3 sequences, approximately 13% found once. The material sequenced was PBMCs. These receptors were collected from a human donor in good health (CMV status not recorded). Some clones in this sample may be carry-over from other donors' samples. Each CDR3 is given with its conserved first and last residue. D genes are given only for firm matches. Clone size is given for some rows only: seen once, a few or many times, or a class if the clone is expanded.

CDR3: CASSLTGGSRYEQYF; DNA: TGTGCCAGCAGCTTAACAGGGGGGTCCAGGTACGAGCAGTACTTC; J: TRBJ2-7; D: TRBD1; size: many; V: TRBV7-2
CDR3: CASSWTWTEAFF; DNA: TGTGCCAGCAGCTGGACCTGGACTGAAGCTTTCTTT; J: TRBJ1-1; D: NA; size: many; V: TRBV7-2
CDR3: CASSPLRVANTGELFF; DNA: TGTGCCAGCAGCCCCCTTCGGGTAGCGAACACCGGGGAGCTGTTTTTT; J: TRBJ2-2; D: NA; size: NA; V: TRBV7-8
CDR3: CASSLTGGVRVPDTQYF; DNA: TGTGCCAGCAGCTTAACTGGCGGAGTCAGGGTGCCAGATACGCAGTATTTT; J: TRBJ2-3; D: NA; size: many; V: TRBV7-3
CDR3: CASSSPGPNTGELFF; DNA: TGTGCCAGCAGCTCCCCCGGGCCAAACACCGGGGAGCTGTTTTTT; J: TRBJ2-2; D: NA; size: many; V: TRBV7-2
CDR3: CASSISGLLNQPQHF; DNA: TGTGCCAGTAGTATATCGGGACTTCTCAATCAGCCCCAGCATTTT; J: TRBJ1-5; D: NA; size: many; V: TRBV19
CDR3: CASSQGRNSNQPQHF; DNA: TGTGCCAGCAGCCAGGGACGGAATAGCAATCAGCCCCAGCATTTT; J: TRBJ1-5; D: NA; size: many; V: TRBV7-2
CDR3: CASSPYRGTSGGRGNEQFF; DNA: TGTGCCAGCAGCCCATACCGCGGGACTAGCGGGGGGAGGGGCAATGAGCAGTTCTTC; J: TRBJ2-1; D: TRBD2; size: many; V: TRBV7-3
CDR3: CSVQRGGEETQYF; DNA: TGCAGCGTTCAGAGGGGGGGAGAAGAGACCCAGTACTTC; J: TRBJ2-5; D: NA; size: NA; V: TRBV29-1
CDR3: CSARSSGGAYNEQFF; DNA: TGCAGTGCTAGGTCTAGCGGGGGGGCTTACAATGAGCAGTTCTTC; J: TRBJ2-1; D: TRBD2; size: once; V: TRBV20-1
CDR3: CAIRDSNTDTQYF; DNA: TGTGCCATCAGGGACAGTAATACAGATACGCAGTATTTT; J: TRBJ2-3; D: NA; size: few; V: TRBV10-3
CDR3: CASSLGDPWRNQPQHF; DNA: TGTGCCAGCAGCTTAGGGGACCCTTGGCGAAATCAGCCCCAGCATTTT; J: TRBJ1-5; D: NA; size: many; V: TRBV7-2
CDR3: CASSLAAAGGGYGYTF; DNA: TGTGCCAGCAGCTTAGCGGCGGCAGGGGGCGGATATGGCTACACCTTC; J: TRBJ1-2; D: TRBD1; size: many; V: TRBV7-2
CDR3: CATAGGASDIQYF; DNA: TGTGCCACCGCCGGGGGGGCTAGTGACATTCAGTACTTC; J: TRBJ2-4; D: TRBD2; size: few; V: TRBV28
CDR3: CASSPLPSAEQFF; DNA: TGTGCCAGCAGCCCCCTACCGTCGGCGGAGCAGTTCTTC; J: TRBJ2-1; D: NA; size: many; V: TRBV28
CDR3: CSVAKDSNQPQHF; DNA: TGCAGCGTAGCTAAGGATAGCAATCAGCCCCAGCATTTT; J: TRBJ1-5; D: NA; size: NA; V: TRBV29-1
CDR3: CASSVDSTSYNEKLFF; DNA: TGTGCCAGCAGCGTAGATTCGACGTCATACAATGAAAAACTGTTTTTT; J: TRBJ1-4; D: NA; size: few; V: TRBV9
CDR3: CASSSGTEQFF; DNA: TGCGCCAGCAGCTCGGGTACTGAGCAGTTCTTC; J: TRBJ2-1; D: NA; size: few; V: TRBV4-3
CDR3: CASSFTQGNEAFF; DNA: TGTGCCAGCAGCTTCACGCAGGGGAATGAAGCTTTCTTT; J: TRBJ1-1; D: NA; size: many; V: TRBV7-9
CDR3: CSAQGNTGELFF; DNA: TGCAGCGCCCAGGGAAACACCGGGGAGCTGTTTTTT; J: TRBJ2-2; D: NA; size: few; V: TRBV29-1
CDR3: CASSIDRVGTGELFF; DNA: TGTGCCAGTAGTATCGACAGGGTCGGCACCGGGGAGCTGTTTTTT; J: TRBJ2-2; D: TRBD1; size: few; V: TRBV19
CDR3: CASSQDQGRNTEAFF; DNA: TGTGCCAGCAGCCAAGATCAGGGCCGGAACACTGAAGCTTTCTTT; J: TRBJ1-1; D: NA; size: few; V: TRBV4-2
CDR3: CASTPRRGVGTGELFF; DNA: TGTGCCAGCACCCCACGACGGGGGGTGGGCACCGGGGAGCTGTTTTTT; J: TRBJ2-2; D: TRBD2; size: few; V: TRBV6-6
CDR3: CASSLVQAHVNEQFF; DNA: TGTGCCAGCAGCTTAGTACAGGCCCACGTTAATGAGCAGTTCTTC; J: TRBJ2-1; D: NA; size: many; V: TRBV7-9
CDR3: CASSLVAGWVDTQYF; DNA: TGTGCCAGCAGTTTAGTGGCGGGATGGGTAGATACGCAGTATTTT; J: TRBJ2-3; D: NA; size: few; V: TRBV12-3/TRBV12-4
CDR3: CASSGEGGRNNEQFF; DNA: TGTGCCAGCAGCGGGGAGGGGGGAAGGAACAATGAGCAGTTCTTC; J: TRBJ2-1; D: NA; size: few; V: TRBV4-2
CDR3: CASSQVSSGGSSYNEQFF; DNA: TGCGCCAGCAGCCAAGTGTCTAGCGGGGGGAGCTCCTACAATGAGCAGTTCTTC; J: TRBJ2-1; D: TRBD2; size: NA; V: TRBV4-1
CDR3: CASSQTTASNEKLFF; DNA: TGCGCCAGCAGCCAAACAACAGCATCTAATGAAAAACTGTTTTTT; J: TRBJ1-4; D: NA; size: NA; V: TRBV4-1
CDR3: CASSLVVLPHTNTEAFF; DNA: TGTGCCAGCAGCTTAGTGGTCTTGCCACACACGAACACTGAAGCTTTCTTT; J: TRBJ1-1; D: NA; size: many; V: TRBV7-6
CDR3: CAISEKQGYNEQFF; DNA: TGTGCCATCAGTGAAAAACAGGGGTACAATGAGCAGTTCTTC; J: TRBJ2-1; D: TRBD1; size: many; V: TRBV10-3
CDR3: CASSRLRTLHF; DNA: TGTGCCAGCAGCCGCCTTAGGACCCTCCACTTT; J: TRBJ1-6; D: NA; size: few; V: TRBV28
CDR3: CASSLALGTYGYTF; DNA: TGCGCCAGCAGCTTGGCTCTCGGCACCTATGGCTACACCTTC; J: TRBJ1-2; D: NA; size: few; V: TRBV5-1
CDR3: CASSPDRTIGGEQFF; DNA: TGTGCCAGCAGCCCGGACCGGACAATCGGAGGTGAGCAGTTCTTC; J: TRBJ2-1; D: NA; size: NA; V: TRBV11-2
CDR3: CASSTPRGAGTEAFF; DNA: TGTGCCAGCAGTACTCCCAGGGGCGCGGGTACTGAAGCTTTCTTT; J: TRBJ1-1; D: NA; size: many; V: TRBV28
CDR3: CASKSRGLQPQHF; DNA: TGTGCCAGCAAAAGCAGGGGATTGCAGCCCCAGCATTTT; J: TRBJ1-5; D: NA; size: many; V: TRBV6-2/TRBV6-3
CDR3: CSAKRAMKETQYF; DNA: TGCAGTGCTAAAAGGGCCATGAAAGAGACCCAGTACTTC; J: TRBJ2-5; D: NA; size: many; V: TRBV20-1
CDR3: CASSPLGNYEQYF; DNA: TGTGCCAGCTCACCGCTAGGGAACTACGAGCAGTACTTC; J: TRBJ2-7; D: NA; size: NA; V: TRBV18
CDR3: CSGGQYNEQFF; DNA: TGCAGCGGGGGACAGTACAATGAGCAGTTCTTC; J: TRBJ2-1; D: TRBD1; size: NA; V: TRBV29-1
CDR3: CASSLRQMNTEAFF; DNA: TGTGCCAGCAGTTTGCGACAGATGAACACTGAAGCTTTCTTT; J: TRBJ1-1; D: NA; size: NA; V: TRBV2
CDR3: CASGLDTRGYGYTF; DNA: TGTGCTAGTGGTTTGGACACGAGAGGCTATGGCTACACCTTC; J: TRBJ1-2; D: NA; size: many; V: TRBV12-5
CDR3: CASSQGGTEGSYEQYF; DNA: TGCGCCAGCAGCCAAGGTGGGACAGAAGGCTCCTACGAGCAGTACTTC; J: TRBJ2-7; D: TRBD1; size: NA; V: TRBV4-1
CDR3: CASSLAPAGGGDSEQFF; DNA: TGTGCCAGCAGCTTAGCCCCGGCGGGAGGGGGGGATAGTGAGCAGTTCTTC; J: TRBJ2-1; D: TRBD2; size: many; V: TRBV7-2
CDR3: CASSLTHQTGGCF; DNA: TGTGCCAGCAGCTTAACCCACCAAACCGGGGGATGCTTC; J: TRBJ2-5; D: NA; size: many; V: TRBV7-8
CDR3: CASSLGGQPGTDTQYF; DNA: TGTGCCAGCAGCTTAGGCGGGCAGCCTGGCACAGATACGCAGTATTTT; J: TRBJ2-3; D: NA; size: many; V: TRBV11-3
CDR3: CASSLGDTNTEAFF; DNA: TGTGCCAGCAGCTTAGGAGACACGAACACTGAAGCTTTCTTT; J: TRBJ1-1; D: NA; size: NA; V: TRBV7-9
CDR3: CASSAVIQFTYNEQFF; DNA: TGTGCCAGCAGTGCAGTCATTCAATTTACCTACAATGAGCAGTTCTTC; J: TRBJ2-1; D: NA; size: once; V: TRBV2
CDR3: CASSSAGGASSYNSPLHF; DNA: TGTGCCAGCAGCTCGGCGGGCGGGGCGAGCTCCTATAATTCACCCCTCCACTTT; J: TRBJ1-6; D: NA; size: NA; V: TRBV7-9
CDR3: CASSYEATGANVLTF; DNA: TGTGCCAGCAGTTACGAAGCGACTGGGGCCAACGTCCTGACTTTC; J: TRBJ2-6; D: NA; size: few; V: TRBV6-2/TRBV6-3
CDR3: CASRPRRDRDEAFF; DNA: TGTGCCAGCAGACCCCGCAGGGACAGGGATGAAGCTTTCTTT; J: TRBJ1-1; D: TRBD1; size: NA; V: TRBV6-5
CDR3: CASSFRSYGYTF; DNA: TGTGCCAGCAGCTTTCGGTCCTATGGCTACACCTTC; J: TRBJ1-2; D: NA; size: many; V: TRBV7-3
CDR3: CASSFERGGPDTQYF; DNA: TGCGCCAGCAGCTTCGAGCGGGGGGGCCCAGATACGCAGTATTTT; J: TRBJ2-3; D: TRBD2; size: many; V: TRBV5-1
CDR3: CASRLGQLNTGELFF; DNA: TGTGCCAGCAGATTGGGACAGTTGAACACCGGGGAGCTGTTTTTT; J: TRBJ2-2; D: TRBD1; size: NA; V: TRBV2
CDR3: CASSLGWVAGDVTDTQYF; DNA: TGTGCCAGCAGCTTAGGATGGGTAGCGGGAGACGTGACAGATACGCAGTATTTT; J: TRBJ2-3; D: TRBD2; size: many; V: TRBV7-2
CDR3: CASSFHGNQETQYF; DNA: TGTGCCAGCAGCTTTCACGGGAACCAAGAGACCCAGTACTTC; J: TRBJ2-5; D: NA; size: few; V: TRBV11-1
CDR3: CASSPGRSYQPQHF; DNA: TGTGCCAGCAGCCCAGGACGGTCGTATCAGCCCCAGCATTTT; J: TRBJ1-5; D: NA; size: many; V: TRBV7-2
CDR3: CASSLATGYPYEQYF; DNA: TGTGCCAGCAGCTTGGCGACAGGGTACCCCTACGAGCAGTACTTC; J: TRBJ2-7; D: TRBD1; size: NA; V: TRBV5-8
CDR3: CAVRDREETQYF; DNA: TGTGCCGTCCGGGACAGGGAAGAGACCCAGTACTTC; J: TRBJ2-5; D: TRBD1; size: many; V: TRBV10-3
CDR3: CAIRRTSKADTQYF; DNA: TGTGCCATCAGAAGGACTAGCAAGGCAGATACGCAGTATTTT; J: TRBJ2-3; D: TRBD2; size: NA; V: TRBV10-3
CDR3: CASSLGLGDDFYEQYF; DNA: TGTGCCAGCAGCTTAGGATTAGGTGACGATTTCTACGAGCAGTACTTC; J: TRBJ2-7; D: NA; size: once; V: TRBV11-2